The next 30 T cell receptor beta chains were all read from a single sample in a study of blood T cells in healthy people across ages. PCR was performed a second time for about 6 to 12 cycles using a sample-barcoded 5' primer and a J-beta primer mix. Via MiXCR, TCRdb re-called the 5' RACE reads, giving one row per CDR3 protein. The sample holds 1.5 million to 2 million distinct CDR3 sequences, 28% seen once. The sample taken for sequencing was blood. These receptors originate from a woman in her 30s in good health.

V and J are TRBV7-9 and TRBJ2-3, with a tentative D call TRBD2 (6 bases). V lost 4 bases and J lost 0, with 17 bases in between. The CDR3 totals 17 residues. Germline CDR1 and CDR2: SEHNR and FQNEAQ (reference sequence). Written as DNA, the CDR3 is TGTGCCAGCAGCTCAGGGAGTAGCGGATCTAGCACAGATACGCAGTATTTT. Amino acid sequence: CASSSGSSGSSTDTQYF.

Comments on this clonotype: The junction and the germline gene differ at one end; a read error may be behind it. The chain combines TRBV28 with TRBJ1-4; no clear D gene. This CDR3 comprises 14 residues. The V gene's germline CDR1 is MDHEN and CDR2 SYDVKM. The CDR3 sequence is CASRDRPTNEKRFF. The CDR3 DNA follows: TGTGCCAGTAGGGATCGCCCGACTAATGAAAAACGGTTTTTT. Based on the CDR3 plus reference TRBV28 and TRBJ1-4, the full variable domain is DVKVTQSSRYLVKRTGEKVFLECVQDMDHENMFWYRQDPGLGLRLIYFSYDVKMKEKGDIPEGYSVSREKKERFSLILESASTNQTSMYLCASRDRPTNEKRFFGSGTQLSVL.

As concerns this clonotype: A read error may account for a junction end that differs from germline. The chain combines TRBV6-6 with TRBJ1-2; 7 positions match TRBD1. Germline CDR1 MNHNY, CDR2 SVGAGI (reference sequence). This CDR3 comprises 13 residues. The DNA of the CDR3 is TGTGCCAGCAGCTCGACAGGGACCTATGACTACACCTTC. Amino acids: CASSSTGTYDYTF.

Turning to this clonotype: A read error may be the cause here, since a much bigger clone is one base away. This chain links TRBV7-8 with TRBJ2-1, with TRBD2 matching over 10 bases. CDR3 length: 13 amino acids. Germline-derived CDR1 and CDR2 are SGHVS and FQNEAQ. With V trimmed by 7 bases and J by 6 bases, 3 bases remained unmatched. The CDR3 is CASKLAGSNEQFF. The CDR3 nucleotides are TGTGCCAGCAAACTAGCGGGAAGCAATGAGCAGTTCTTC. Full variable domain (outside the CDR3, taken from reference TRBV7-8 and TRBJ2-1): GAGVSQSPRYKVAKRGQDVALRCDPISGHVSLFWYQQALGQGPEFLTYFQNEAQLDKSGLPSDRFFAERPEGSVSTLKIQRTQQEDSAVYLCASKLAGSNEQFFGPGTRLTVL.

The rearrangement joins TRBV20-1 to TRBJ2-7; 11 positions match TRBD2. The trim removed 1 base at V and 3 bases at J, leaving 5 bases unmatched. The V gene's germline CDR1 is DFQATT and CDR2 SNEGSKA (reference sequence). The CDR3 has 15 residues. CDR3 sequence: CSARVLAGGSYEQYF. CDR3 nucleotide sequence: TGCAGTGCTAGAGTCCTAGCGGGGGGTAGCTACGAGCAGTACTTC.

Note on this clonotype: Given a much more abundant clone one base away, this may be a read error. The CDR3 loop is CASSQDRQGAYEQFF. CDR3 nucleotides: TGCGCCAGCAGCCAAGATCGACAGGGGGCCTACGAGCAGTTCTTC. This chain connects TRBV4-1 to TRBJ2-1, with 10 bases identical to TRBD1. CDR1 and CDR2 (germline): MGHRA, YSYEKL. This CDR3 region has 15 residues. The junction had 6 bases not matched to a gene; V was cut back by 0 bases and J by 10 bases.

The rearrangement joins TRBV12-3 or TRBV12-4 to TRBJ2-3; D is uncertain. Trimming cost V 5 bases and J 1 base, with 13 bases left between them. This CDR3 contains 15 residues. CDR3 in DNA: TGTGCCAGCAGTCACAGCTTGGGTGGCACAGATACGCAGTATTTT. This translates into CASSHSLGGTDTQYF.

The chain joins TRBV2 to TRBJ2-1, with TRBD2 matching 7 bases. The CDR3 is 16 amino acids. V lost 1 base, J lost 2 bases, and 5 bases stayed unmatched. Germline V lookup: CDR1 SNHLY, CDR2 FYNNEI. CDR3 bases: TGTGCCAGCAGTGAAGGGAAAGCGGGACCCTACAATGAGCAGTTCTTC. This translates into CASSEGKAGPYNEQFF.

This clonotype was seen only a few times. The rearrangement uses TRBV5-4 and TRBJ2-3, with D hard to call. Between the trimmed V and J ends, which lost 0 bases and 3 bases, there was a span of 14 bases. The germline gives CDR1 SGHNT, CDR2 YYREEE (reference sequence). This CDR3 comprises 16 residues. The CDR3 loop is CASSLARARSTDTQYF. In nucleotides, the CDR3 is TGTGCCAGCAGCTTGGCACGCGCTAGGTCAACAGATACGCAGTATTTT.

In regard to this clonotype: A much more abundant neighbour one base away suggests this may be a read error. J is TRBJ1-4 and V is TRBV4-1; maybe TRBD1 (5 bases). Germline V gene lookup returns CDR1 MGHRA and CDR2 YSYEKL. The CDR3 covers 15 residues. Trimming shortened V by 3 bases and J by 6 bases, and 14 bases separated the two germline ends. The CDR3, as DNA: TGCGCCAGCAGCCAGGCGTGGGGGTGCGATGAAAAACTGTTTTTT. Translation: CASSQAWGCDEKLFF.

There are a few counts of this clonotype. The V gene is TRBV3-1, the J gene TRBJ1-1; no reliable D call. Germline values: CDR1 LGHDT, CDR2 YNNKEL (reference sequence). The V gene lost 8 bases and the J gene lost 7 bases, with 14 bases spanning the gap. CDR3 length: 12 residues. This CDR3 reads CASDRGDGEAFF. The CDR3 DNA reads as TGTGCCAGCGACCGCGGGGATGGTGAAGCTTTCTTT.

The chain has TRBV6-4 and TRBJ2-1, with TRBD2 matching 9 bases. Germline CDR1 MRHNA, CDR2 SNTAGT. V lost 0 bases and J lost 9; bases outside the gene matches: 15. The length of the CDR3 is 18 residues. The CDR3 DNA follows: TGTGCCAGCAGTGACTCCGGGACTGGCGGGGGGGCCGTCGCTGAGCAGTTCTTC. Translated, it gives CASSDSGTGGGAVAEQFF.

This clonotype was counted at least ten times. This chain uses TRBV12-3 or TRBV12-4 with TRBJ2-7, with D possibly TRBD1 on 5 matching bases. V lost 6 bases to trimming and J lost 2 bases, with 11 bases between them. This CDR3 region has 13 residues. The CDR3 DNA is TGTGCCAGCAGCCCCAGGGTTACCTACGAGCAGTACTTC. The encoded protein is CASSPRVTYEQYF.

The gene calls are TRBV4-1 and TRBJ2-5; no clear D gene. Trimming shortened V by 1 base and J by 1 base, and 22 bases separated the two germline ends. CDR3 length: 19 amino acids. The germline V gene encodes CDR1 MGHRA and CDR2 YSYEKL. In nucleotides, the CDR3 is TGCGCCAGCAGCCAAGCCTACGTGGACCTGACCGACTTCCAAGAGACCCAGTACTTC. Amino acids: CASSQAYVDLTDFQETQYF.

This clonotype showed up just a few times. V and J are TRBV11-2 and TRBJ2-7, with no clear D. V lost 5 bases to trimming and J lost 2 bases, with 7 bases between them. Germline V lookup: CDR1 SGHAT, CDR2 FQNNGV. CDR3 size: 12 residues. The CDR3 DNA follows: TGTGCCAGCAGCGTGATCCCCTACGAGCAGTACTTC. Amino acids: CASSVIPYEQYF. Drawing the rest from reference TRBV11-2 and TRBJ2-7, the complete variable domain is EAGVAQSPRYKIIEKRQSVAFWCNPISGHATLYWYQQILGQGPKLLIQFQNNGVVDDSQLPKDRFSAERLKGVDSTLKIQPAKLEDSAVYLCASSVIPYEQYFGPGTRLTVT.

The chain is built from TRBV30 and TRBJ2-1, with 10 bases identical to TRBD2. The CDR3 has 14 amino acids. J was trimmed by 8 bases and V by 3 bases; bases with no gene match: 7. Germline values: CDR1 GTSNPN, CDR2 SVGIG (reference sequence). The CDR3 DNA sequence: TGTGCCTGGAGCGCCCTAGCGGGAGTTCATGAGCAGTTCTTC. Its translation is CAWSALAGVHEQFF.

This clonotype appeared many times. The rearrangement links TRBV7-9 to TRBJ1-2; 7 bases map to TRBD1. Germline CDR1 is SEHNR and CDR2 is FQNEAQ (reference sequence). After removal of 4 bases from V and 7 bases from J, the junction contained 6 bases not matched to a gene. The CDR3 has 13 residues. The CDR3 bases are TGTGCCAGCAGCTCGGGGGGACAGTTTGGCTACACCTTC. This translates into CASSSGGQFGYTF.

This clonotype has a count of ten or more. V and J are TRBV5-1 and TRBJ2-7, with D perhaps TRBD2 (5 bases). V lost 0 bases, J lost 0 bases, and 10 bases lay in between. The CDR3 length is 15 residues. Germline CDR1 reads SGHRS; CDR2 reads YFSETQ. CDR3 residues: CASSLVRGASYEQYF. DNA for the CDR3: TGCGCCAGCAGCTTGGTTCGGGGAGCCTCCTACGAGCAGTACTTC.

V usage is TRBV5-1 and J usage is TRBJ1-4; no definite D call. The V gene lost 4 bases and the J gene lost 7 bases, with 17 bases spanning the gap. This CDR3 comprises 15 residues. Germline CDR1 and CDR2: SGHRS and YFSETQ. CDR3 loop: CASSTGLPAGEKLFF. The CDR3 nucleotides read TGCGCCAGCAGCACCGGACTGCCGGCAGGTGAAAAACTGTTTTTT.

This clonotype was counted many times. This rearrangement joins TRBV4-1 to TRBJ2-7; no definite D call. Germline assignment: CDR1 MGHRA and CDR2 YSYEKL. The length of the CDR3 is 14 residues. The germline V and J ends were trimmed by 4 bases and 10 bases, with 20 bases remaining between them. CDR3 residues: CASSPTGPQASQYF. The CDR3 DNA follows: TGCGCCAGCAGCCCAACCGGGCCTCAAGCATCCCAGTACTTC.

This clonotype turned up a few times. The genes are TRBV3-1 and TRBJ2-3; the D is unclear. Germline assignment: CDR1 LGHDT and CDR2 YNNKEL (reference sequence). This CDR3 is built from 13 residues. V lost 5 bases to trimming and J lost 7 bases, with 13 bases between them. The CDR3 loop reads CASSTTARNTQYF. The CDR3 nucleotides are TGTGCCAGCAGCACGACGGCTCGAAATACGCAGTATTTT.

The rearrangement links TRBV2 to TRBJ2-7, with D possibly matching TRBD1 (5 bases). The CDR3 contains 12 residues. The germline V gene encodes CDR1 SNHLY and CDR2 FYNNEI. With 3 bases removed from V and 7 bases from J, the gap between germline ends came to 10 bases. CDR3 coding DNA: TGTGCCAGCAGTGACTTTAAGGGGGAGCAGTACTTC. As protein: CASSDFKGEQYF. The complete variable domain, with remaining parts taken from reference TRBV2 and TRBJ2-7, reads EPEVTQTPSHQVTQMGQEVILRCVPISNHLYFYWYRQILGQKVEFLVSFYNNEISEKSEIFDDQFSVERPDGSNFTLKIRSTKLEDSAMYFCASSDFKGEQYFGPGTRLTVT.

This clonotype was counted a few times. V and J are TRBV11-2 and TRBJ1-5, with D perhaps matching TRBD1 (6 bases). The V end was cut by 1 base, the J end by 3 bases, with 10 bases between. Germline V gene lookup returns CDR1 SGHAT and CDR2 FQNNGV. The CDR3 loop spans 15 amino acids. Here the CDR3 reads CASSLGAGDNQPQHF. The DNA for the CDR3 is TGTGCCAGCAGCTTAGGCGCAGGGGACAATCAGCCCCAGCATTTT.

This rearrangement joins TRBV5-1 to TRBJ2-3; D gene unclear. The CDR3 contains 14 residues. The germline V gene has CDR1 SGHRS and CDR2 YFSETQ. V was pared by 2 bases and J by 8 bases, with 15 bases between. The CDR3 sequence is CASSLDPMEGTQYF. The CDR3 region has the DNA TGCGCCAGCAGCTTAGATCCGATGGAAGGTACGCAGTATTTT.

This clonotype has only a few counts. The gene calls are TRBV20-1 and TRBJ2-5; TRBD2 aligns across 7 bases. Trimming took 8 bases from V and 1 from J; bases not matched to a gene: 22. Germline CDR1 reads DFQATT; CDR2 reads SNEGSKA (reference sequence). There are 18 residues in the CDR3. CDR3 in amino acids: CSWDRGDYHLGGQETQYF. The CDR3, as DNA: TGCAGTTGGGATCGGGGGGACTACCATCTGGGGGGCCAAGAGACCCAGTACTTC.

A few counts support this clonotype. CDR3 DNA sequence: TGTGCCAGCAGCTCCGGGACAGGGTCCCTCAATGAGCAGTTCTTC. Encoded protein: CASSSGTGSLNEQFF. J is TRBJ2-1 and V is TRBV4-2; 9 nucleotides match TRBD1. The CDR3 has 15 amino acids. The trim removed 5 bases at V and 6 bases at J, leaving 8 bases unmatched. The germline gives CDR1 LGHNA, CDR2 YNFKEQ.

V and J are TRBV12-3 or TRBV12-4 and TRBJ1-4, with 7 bases fitting TRBD1. The CDR3 contains 13 residues. The V segment lost 7 bases and the J segment 6 bases; nucleotides outside the gene matches: 5. CDR3: CASKGQQDEKLFF. CDR3 sequence (DNA): TGTGCCAGCAAGGGACAGCAAGATGAAAAACTGTTTTTT.

J is TRBJ2-3 and V is TRBV7-2, with D possibly matching TRBD2 (6 bases). The V end was cut by 5 bases, the J end by 2 bases, with 14 bases between. The germline V gene encodes CDR1 SGHTA and CDR2 FQGNSA. The CDR3 runs 15 residues. The CDR3 here is CASSRTIVSTDTQYF. CDR3 in DNA: TGTGCCAGCAGCCGGACTATAGTATCCACAGATACGCAGTATTTT.

The rearrangement joins TRBV7-7 to TRBJ2-2; D gene ambiguous. CDR3 length equals 17 residues. V was pared by 5 bases and J by 4 bases, with 20 bases between. Germline lookup yields CDR1 SSHAT and CDR2 FNYEAQ (reference sequence). In DNA form, the CDR3 reads TGTGCCAGCAGCCCCTCGATGCTAGGCAGATTCACCGGGGAGCTGTTTTTT. Its translation: CASSPSMLGRFTGELFF.

This clonotype was seen more than once but under ten times. The DNA of the CDR3 is TGCAGTGCTAAAACCGATCTTTTCTATGGCTACACCTTC. Its protein is CSAKTDLFYGYTF. This rearrangement joins TRBV20-1 to TRBJ1-2; D remains ambiguous. Germline CDR1 and CDR2: DFQATT and SNEGSKA (reference sequence). V lost 4 bases to trimming and J lost 4 bases, with 13 bases between them. CDR3 size: 13 residues.